The present entry profiles one TCR beta chain with its context. This table comes from immunoSEQ multiplex PCR, and its TCRdb copy is limited to in-frame clones, with some not included. Of approximately 100,000 clones listed, approximately 90% are singletons. The data were obtained in a study of blood T cell repertoires in COVID-19. Across the study: Nucleic acid was either cDNA or gDNA, and it came from T cells, B-cell-depleted T cells, or PBMCs.

This CDR3 is 16 amino acids long. From germline, CDR1 is SGHRS and CDR2 YFSETQ. Trimming stripped 2 bases from V and 11 bases from J, with 25 bases between. Sequencing input: peripheral blood. This sequence originates from a human donor with COVID-19, enrolled during active disease. The donor label of this sample is uncertain. This sequence joins TRBV5-1 and TRBJ1-1; a possible D gene is TRBD1 (5 bases). CDR3 DNA sequence: TGCGCCAGCAGCTTAGGCACCGGACCTGGGGGGGTACCGGCTTTCTTT. Translating gives CASSLGTGPGGVPAFF.